The 15 T cell receptor beta chains given below trace back to one sample, sequenced in a study of T cell repertoires in ileal Crohn's disease. Only in-frame clones appear in the TCRdb table, and some are missing; sequencing was by immunoSEQ multiplex PCR. The sample records more than 4,000 clones, about 82% being singletons. Sequenced input: ileal tissue. The receptors derive from an adult with Crohn's disease.

The chain has TRBV5-1 and TRBJ2-5; 14 positions agree with TRBD2. The CDR3 spans 16 residues. CDR1 is SGHRS and CDR2 is YFSETQ in the germline V gene. With 2 bases clipped from V and 4 bases from J, the junction kept 4 bases outside the gene matches. The CDR3 region is CASSFGTSGGGETQYF. DNA for the CDR3: TGCGCCAGCAGCTTCGGGACTAGCGGGGGCGGAGAGACCCAGTACTTC.

The V gene is TRBV7-9, the J gene TRBJ2-1; no firm D call. The CDR3 is made up of 15 amino acids. From germline, CDR1 is SEHNR and CDR2 FQNEAQ (reference sequence). Trimming shortened V by 2 bases and J by 9 bases, and 17 bases separated the two germline ends. CDR3 nucleotides: TGTGCCAGCAGCTTACTTGGTCAGATCCCCACTGAGCAGTTCTTC. It yields the protein CASSLLGQIPTEQFF.

The chain is built from TRBV5-4 and TRBJ2-2, with 13 bases matching TRBD2. Trimming removed 2 bases from V and 7 bases from J; junction bases left unmatched: 5. Germline CDR1 is SGHNT and CDR2 is YYREEE (reference sequence). This CDR3 has 16 amino acids. This CDR3 reads CASSLGLAGEGGELFF. DNA of the CDR3: TGTGCCAGCAGCTTAGGACTAGCGGGAGAGGGCGGGGAGCTGTTTTTT. The variable domain in full, completed from reference TRBV5-4 and TRBJ2-2, reads ETGVTQSPTHLIKTRGQQVTLRCSSQSGHNTVSWYQQALGQGPQFIFQYYREEENGRGNFPPRFSGLQFPNYSSELNVNALELDDSALYLCASSLGLAGEGGELFFGEGSRLTVL.

The chain employs TRBV6-5 and TRBJ2-7; perhaps TRBD1 as D (5 bases). This CDR3 contains 14 residues. Germline lookup yields CDR1 MNHEY and CDR2 SVGAGI. V was shortened by 9 bases and J by 3 bases, with 18 bases between the two germline ends. CDR3 residues: CASSVAGNNYEQYF. CDR3 sequence (DNA): TGTGCCAGTTCTGTGGCAGGGAATAACTACGAGCAGTACTTC.

The chain employs TRBV5-1 and TRBJ1-2; maybe TRBD1 (5 bases). Germline V gene sequence: CDR1 SGHRS, CDR2 YFSETQ. V lost 4 bases, J lost 6 bases, and 13 bases lay in between. This CDR3 has 13 amino acids. The CDR3 DNA sequence: TGCGCCAGCAGCATTCAGTTCAGGGATGGCTACACCTTC. Protein sequence: CASSIQFRDGYTF.

This clone appeared once. This rearrangement joins TRBV9 to TRBJ2-6, with 8 bases that match TRBD2. Trimming at V came to 4 bases and at J to 2 bases, leaving 2 bases not matched to a gene. CDR1 is SGDLS and CDR2 is YYNGEE in the germline V gene. This CDR3 spans 15 amino acids. CDR3 coding DNA: TGTGCCAGCAGCTCCGGGGGGGCTGGGGCCAACGTCCTGACTTTC. It translates to CASSSGGAGANVLTF.

In its sample, this clone was seen a few times. V usage is TRBV9 and J usage is TRBJ2-2; 7 bases agree with TRBD2. The CDR3 runs to 15 residues. Germline V lookup: CDR1 SGDLS, CDR2 YYNGEE. V lost 3 bases and J lost 5; bases outside the gene matches: 7. DNA for the CDR3: TGTGCCAGCAGCGATGGCGGGAGTAGGACCGGGGAGCTGTTTTTT. Protein product: CASSDGGSRTGELFF.

The rearrangement links TRBV30 to TRBJ1-3, with D unclear. The germline V gene has CDR1 GTSNPN and CDR2 SVGIG (reference sequence). V lost 4 bases and J lost 2, with 12 bases in between. The CDR3 totals 14 residues. The CDR3 region is CAWTTDTPGNTIYF. The CDR3 DNA reads TGTGCCTGGACTACCGACACTCCTGGAAACACCATATATTTT.

This chain's CDR3 is CASSIADRDGSPLHF. DNA for the CDR3: TGTGCCAGTAGTATCGCAGACCGGGATGGTTCACCCCTCCACTTT. The chain carries TRBV19 and TRBJ1-6; no clear D. The germline V gene has CDR1 LNHDA and CDR2 SQIVND (reference sequence). V lost 3 bases to trimming and J lost 9 bases, with 15 bases between them. The CDR3 is made up of 15 amino acids.

This clone was found a few times. This sequence joins TRBV6-1 and TRBJ1-2, with D possibly being TRBD1 (5 bases). Trimming took 0 bases from V and 2 from J, leaving 10 bases between them. The CDR3 totals 15 residues. Germline V gives CDR1 MNHNS, CDR2 SASEGT. CDR3 in amino acids: CASSEAQGINYGYTF. The DNA of the CDR3 is TGTGCCAGCAGTGAAGCGCAGGGCATAAACTATGGCTACACCTTC.

The chain is built from TRBV28 and TRBJ1-3; 9 bases match TRBD1. Germline V lookup: CDR1 MDHEN, CDR2 SYDVKM. This CDR3 is built from 16 residues. The J segment lost 4 bases and the V segment lost 4 bases, leaving 8 bases of the junction unmatched. The CDR3 DNA is TGTGCCAGCAGTTCAACCGGGACAGGGAACGGAAACACCATATATTTT. This gives the protein CASSSTGTGNGNTIYF. The whole variable domain, remainder taken from reference TRBV28 and TRBJ1-3, is DVKVTQSSRYLVKRTGEKVFLECVQDMDHENMFWYRQDPGLGLRLIYFSYDVKMKEKGDIPEGYSVSREKKERFSLILESASTNQTSMYLCASSSTGTGNGNTIYFGEGSWLTVV.

V and J are TRBV29-1 and TRBJ2-6; D is uncertain. Trimming left V 5 bases short and J 0 bases short, with 5 bases between. The CDR3 is 13 amino acids. The germline CDR1 and CDR2 sequences are SQVTM and ANQGSEA. CDR3: CSVTDSGANVLTF. The CDR3 coding sequence is TGCAGCGTTACAGACTCTGGGGCCAACGTCCTGACTTTC.

As concerns this clone: One end of the junction is discordant with germline, which a read error may explain. The chain uses TRBV6-1 and TRBJ1-4, with unresolved D. The CDR3 consists of 15 residues. Per germline, CDR1 MNHNS and CDR2 SASEGT. The CDR3 bases are TGTGCCGGCAGTGAACTGGCAGCAACTAATGAAAAACTGTTTTTT. Translating gives CAGSELAATNEKLFF.

This chain uses TRBV7-9 with TRBJ2-1, with a tentative D call TRBD2 (6 bases). The CDR3 is 13 residues long. Between the trimmed V and J ends, which lost 4 bases and 6 bases, there was a span of 10 bases. Germline CDR1 SEHNR, CDR2 FQNEAQ (reference sequence). This CDR3 reads CASSSAGFNEQFF. Here the CDR3 DNA reads TGTGCCAGCAGCTCGGCGGGGTTCAATGAGCAGTTCTTC.

This chain joins TRBV29-1 and TRBJ2-7, with TRBD1 matching over 10 bases. Unmatched junction bases numbered 14, after V lost 7 bases and J lost 2 bases. CDR3 length equals 16 residues. CDR1 and CDR2 (germline): SQVTM, ANQGSEA. The CDR3, as DNA: TGCAGCGCTTGGGACAGGGGACCTACTACAACCTACGAGCAGTACTTC. It codes for CSAWDRGPTTTYEQYF.